Shown below are 14 T cell receptor beta chains from a single sample sequenced in a study of T cell responses to AZD1222 COVID-19 vaccine. The protocol was immunoSEQ multiplex PCR, while the TCRdb copy is restricted to in-frame clones and leaves out a portion. The table records under 200,000 clones, 85% to 90% of them present only once. The sequencing used peripheral blood, collected 28 days after the second AZD1222 dose. The receptors were sampled from an adult who received the AZD1222 COVID-19 vaccine.

This clone was picked up a small number of times. The chain links TRBV28 to TRBJ1-6, with TRBD1 matching 7 bases. J lost 10 bases, V lost 5 bases, and 8 bases had no gene match. The CDR3 covers 14 residues. Germline V gene data show CDR1 as MDHEN and CDR2 as SYDVKM. The CDR3 coding sequence is TGTGCCAGCAGTGCCCCGGGACAGAACTCACCCCTCCACTTT. Translation: CASSAPGQNSPLHF.

This chain links TRBV7-9 with TRBJ1-6, with a weak D call TRBD1 (6 bases). This CDR3 contains 14 residues. V was trimmed by 0 bases and J by 10 bases, leaving 10 bases between them. Germline V gives CDR1 SEHNR, CDR2 FQNEAQ (reference sequence). CDR3 amino acids: CASSLARGGSPLHF. The CDR3 DNA follows: TGTGCCAGCAGCTTAGCCAGGGGAGGATCACCCCTCCACTTT.

The rearrangement uses TRBV6-2 or TRBV6-3 and TRBJ1-5, with no clear D. The V and J ends lost 4 bases and 6 bases respectively, with 13 bases between them. CDR1 MNHEY and CDR2 SVGEGT come from the germline V gene. The CDR3 runs to 14 residues. CDR3: CASSSASASQPQHF. The DNA of the CDR3 is TGTGCCAGCAGTTCGGCCAGCGCGAGTCAGCCCCAGCATTTT.

This clone showed up just once. The rearrangement uses TRBV6-1 and TRBJ2-7; weak D call: TRBD2 (5 bases). This CDR3 has 16 amino acids. Germline CDR1 is MNHNS and CDR2 is SASEGT. V lost 0 bases to trimming and J lost 7 bases, with 19 bases between them. The CDR3 is CASSEAPIGWTGEQYF. The CDR3 nucleotides are TGTGCCAGCAGTGAAGCCCCGATTGGATGGACGGGGGAGCAGTACTTC.

The chain carries TRBV9 and TRBJ2-2; D is possibly TRBD1 (6 bases). Germline-derived CDR1 and CDR2 are SGDLS and YYNGEE. The V and J ends lost 1 base and 1 base respectively, with 8 bases between them. The CDR3 sequence is 15 residues long. DNA of the CDR3: TGTGCCAGCAGCGTACAGGGGATGAACACCGGGGAGCTGTTTTTT. Translating gives CASSVQGMNTGELFF.

The chain combines TRBV12-3 or TRBV12-4 with TRBJ1-4; D is possibly TRBD1 (5 bases). V lost 8 bases, J lost 8 bases, and 15 bases lay in between. The CDR3 covers 13 residues. CDR3 sequence (DNA): TGTGCCAGCCGTCGAGGGACTGGCGAAAAACTGTTTTTT. It is translated as CASRRGTGEKLFF.

The gene calls are TRBV28 and TRBJ2-7, with unresolved D. Germline CDR1 MDHEN, CDR2 SYDVKM. This CDR3 comprises 12 residues. V gave up 5 bases and J gave up 3 bases, with 8 bases separating them. In DNA, the CDR3 is TGTGCCAGCAGTACGTTTTACTACGAGCAGTACTTC. Translation: CASSTFYYEQYF.

The gene calls are TRBV6-6 and TRBJ2-1; D uncertain. V was clipped by 7 bases and J by 5 bases, with 9 bases between them. CDR3 length equals 12 residues. CDR1 MNHNY and CDR2 SVGAGI come from the germline V gene (reference sequence). CDR3 sequence: CASTPPDNEQFF. The CDR3 DNA reads as TGTGCCAGCACTCCGCCCGACAATGAGCAGTTCTTC.

The chain has TRBV5-1 and TRBJ2-2; TRBD2 aligns across 11 bases. V shed 4 bases, J shed 4 bases, and the junction held 3 bases outside the gene matches. The germline V gene encodes CDR1 SGHRS and CDR2 YFSETQ. The CDR3 runs to 15 residues. The CDR3 nucleotides read TGCGCCAGCAGCCCCGGGACTAGCGGCACCGGGGAGCTGTTTTTT. It specifies CASSPGTSGTGELFF.

This clone was seen a few times. This sequence joins TRBV21-1 and TRBJ1-1; TRBD1, the D gene given by the table, was not confirmed from the DNA. TRBV21-1 is annotated as a pseudogene. The CDR3 is 16 residues long. CDR3 in amino acids: CASSKKKGQGDTEAFF. CDR3 nucleotides: TGTGCCAGCAGCAAAAAAAAAGGACAGGGGGACACTGAAGCTTTCTTT.

The rearrangement uses TRBV9 and TRBJ2-7; perhaps TRBD1 as D (6 bases). The V end was cut by 3 bases, the J end by 5 bases, with 18 bases between. This CDR3 is built from 15 residues. Per the germline V gene, CDR1 is SGDLS and CDR2 is YYNGEE. DNA of the CDR3: TGTGCCAGCAGCGCAGACTCCGGGACACGGGACGAGCAGTACTTC. This codes for CASSADSGTRDEQYF.

The CDR3: CASSDQGSNTEAFF. For the CDR3, the DNA is TGTGCCAGCAGCGATCAGGGGAGTAACACTGAAGCTTTCTTT. The V and J genes are TRBV5-4 and TRBJ1-1; D is possibly TRBD1 (6 bases). Trimming removed 4 bases from V and 2 bases from J, with 12 bases in between. CDR1 is SGHNT and CDR2 is YYREEE in the germline V gene (reference sequence). The length of the CDR3 is 14 residues.

J is TRBJ1-5 and V is TRBV24-1; weak D call: TRBD1 (5 bases). CDR1 is KGHDR and CDR2 is SFDVKD in the germline V gene. This CDR3 has 14 amino acids. Between the trimmed V and J ends, which lost 3 bases and 10 bases, there was a span of 15 bases. CDR3 protein: CATSDRGGLTPQHF. The CDR3 bases are TGTGCCACCAGTGATAGGGGAGGTCTTACTCCCCAGCATTTT.

The chain joins TRBV7-9 to TRBJ2-7, with D perhaps matching TRBD1 (5 bases). The CDR3 consists of 12 residues. The V end was cut by 5 bases, the J end by 6 bases, with 11 bases between. Per the germline V gene, CDR1 is SEHNR and CDR2 is FQNEAQ (reference sequence). CDR3 in amino acids: CASSPPRAEQYF. As DNA, the CDR3 is TGTGCCAGCAGCCCCCCCAGGGCCGAGCAGTACTTC.